The rows below give T cell receptor beta chains drawn from one sample of a study of T-cell reconstitution after alpha-beta-depleted transplantation in children. TCRdb re-analysed the PCR reads in MiXCR, keeping a single row per CDR3 protein. The profile covers about 580,000 distinct CDR3 sequences, with 23% appearing a single time and roughly 14% taken by the ten largest. Source: PBMCs, mostly from graft donor cells, taken 360 days after TCRalphabeta/CD19-depleted stem cell transplant. The origin of the receptors is a boy younger than two who had a stem cell transplant for acute myeloid leukemia, so the T cells may come from the graft donor. CDR3s include the opening cysteine and the closing phenylalanine or tryptophan. A D gene is named only where the DNA matches it firmly. Clone size appears in some rows only: once, few, many, or a class for an expanded clone.

J | size | D | V | CDR3 | DNA
TRBJ1-6 | few | . | TRBV7-6 | CASSLGVGSYNSPLHF | TGTGCCAGCAGCTTAGGAGTGGGCTCCTATAATTCACCCCTCCACTTT
TRBJ2-7 | many | . | TRBV20-1 | CSARSTGSSYEQYF | TGCAGTGCTCGTTCTACCGGTAGTTCCTACGAGCAGTACTTC
TRBJ1-2 | few | . | TRBV29-1 | CSPEARVDGYTF | TGCAGCCCTGAGGCCCGGGTCGATGGCTACACCTTC
TRBJ2-1 | . | TRBD2 | TRBV4-1 | CASSQGERGVYNEQFF | TGCGCCAGCAGCCAGGGGGAGCGGGGGGTATACAATGAGCAGTTCTTC
TRBJ2-1 | few | TRBD2 | TRBV25-1 | CASSDLAGINEQFF | TGTGCCAGCAGTGATCTAGCGGGGATCAATGAGCAGTTCTTC
TRBJ1-2 | few | TRBD1 | TRBV3-1 | CASSQSTGDYGYTF | TGTGCCAGCAGCCAGAGTACAGGGGACTATGGCTACACCTTC
TRBJ2-4 | many | . | TRBV29-1 | CSVEVDRLSIQYF | TGCAGCGTTGAGGTTGACAGGTTATCAATTCAGTACTTC
TRBJ2-6 | few | . | TRBV4-2 | CASSQDGLNSGANVLTF | TGTGCCAGCAGCCAAGATGGTCTCAACTCTGGGGCCAACGTCCTGACTTTC
TRBJ2-3 | many | . | TRBV20-1 | CSAWTVSSTDTQYF | TGCAGTGCTTGGACAGTTTCTTCCACAGATACGCAGTATTTT
TRBJ1-2 | few | . | TRBV27 | CASTTSSRVANYGYTF | TGTGCCAGCACCACGTCGAGCAGGGTAGCTAACTATGGCTACACCTTC
TRBJ2-6 | many | . | TRBV2 | CASSFRGTGANVLTF | TGTGCCAGCAGTTTTAGGGGTACTGGGGCCAACGTCCTGACTTTC
TRBJ2-5 | . | . | TRBV5-5 | CASSRLGYKETQYF | TGTGCCAGCAGCCGTCTAGGGTACAAAGAGACCCAGTACTTC
TRBJ2-7 | few | TRBD1 | TRBV6-5 | CASSYRQGSEQYF | TGTGCCAGCAGTTATCGACAGGGGAGCGAGCAGTACTTC
TRBJ2-7 | . | TRBD1 | TRBV6-5 | CASSYRPGQGVEQYF | TGTGCCAGCAGTTACAGACCGGGACAGGGCGTCGAGCAGTACTTC
TRBJ2-5 | many | TRBD2 | TRBV20-1 | CSASIAGRYQETQYF | TGCAGTGCTAGTATAGCGGGGCGGTACCAAGAGACCCAGTACTTC
TRBJ2-1 | many | . | TRBV27 | CASSFRSSYNEQFF | TGTGCCAGCAGTTTTAGAAGCTCCTACAATGAGCAGTTCTTC
TRBJ2-4 | many | . | TRBV12-3/TRBV12-4 | CASTNETPKNIQYF | TGTGCCAGCACCAACGAGACCCCCAAAAACATTCAGTACTTC
TRBJ2-1 | . | . | TRBV12-3/TRBV12-4 | CASSEGLPWNEQFF | TGTGCCAGCAGCGAGGGACTCCCCTGGAATGAGCAGTTCTTC
TRBJ2-7 | . | . | TRBV12-5 | CASGLMVTEQYF | TGTGCTAGTGGTTTGATGGTGACCGAGCAGTACTTC
TRBJ2-2 | . | TRBD2 | TRBV12-3/TRBV12-4 | CASSPDLAGASTGELFF | TGTGCCAGCAGCCCCGACCTAGCGGGGGCCTCCACCGGGGAGCTGTTTTTT